These 16 T cell receptor beta chains were sequenced from one sample in a study of regulatory T cells in long-lasting Graves disease. Both iRepertoire HTBI primers and Arm-PCR of CDR3 regions were used to build the TCR beta libraries. TCRdb called the multiplex PCR reads again in MiXCR, with one record for every CDR3 protein. The table shows around 510,000 distinct CDR3 sequences, with less than 25% occurring only once. Indicated time point: persistent/refractory GD, antithyroid drugs over 5 years with positive TRAb. PBMCs provided the RNA from which the TCR library was made. The sample here was peripheral blood mononuclear cells (PBMCs), taken when the disease was refractory, from a patient treated with antithyroid drugs. All receptors derive from a female donor with Graves disease.

This clonotype appeared many times. The V call is TRBV20-1, the J call TRBJ2-5; 10 bases agree with TRBD2. The length of the CDR3 is 13 residues. V was pared by 6 bases and J by 7 bases, with 8 bases of the junction left unmatched. CDR1 and CDR2 (germline): DFQATT, SNEGSKA (reference sequence). The DNA of the CDR3 is TGCAGTGCGGCTAGCGGGAGTCTTGTGACCCAGTACTTC. It is translated as CSAASGSLVTQYF.

There are a few counts of this clonotype. The V and J genes are TRBV9 and TRBJ2-3, with 11 bases identical to TRBD2. In germline, CDR1 is SGDLS, CDR2 YYNGEE. Germline trimming cut 4 bases from V and 0 bases from J; bases unmatched to any gene: 4. This CDR3 region has 16 residues. This CDR3 is CASSRTSGRSTDTQYF. CDR3 DNA sequence: TGTGCCAGCAGCCGGACTAGCGGGCGGAGCACAGATACGCAGTATTTT.

This clonotype was seen a few times. The chain is built from TRBV5-6 and TRBJ1-2, with D uncertain. The germline gives CDR1 SGHDT, CDR2 YYEEEE. V was clipped by 2 bases and J by 1 base, with 9 bases between them. There are 14 residues in the CDR3. CDR3 sequence reads: CASSFEPLNYGYTF. CDR3 in DNA: TGTGCCAGCAGCTTTGAACCCCTTAACTATGGCTACACCTTC.

With regard to this clonotype: A much larger clone lies one base from this, so it may be a read error. The chain couples TRBV27 to TRBJ2-7; D ambiguous. CDR3 length: 17 amino acids. With 8 bases removed from V and 2 bases from J, the gap between germline ends came to 25 bases. Germline values: CDR1 MNHEY, CDR2 SMNVEV (reference sequence). The CDR3 nucleotides read TGTGCCAGCTTAGCTAATCCGAAATTTGGGGAACCCTACGAGCAGTACTTC. Translated: CASLANPKFGEPYEQYF.

This clonotype has more than one count but fewer than ten. V usage is TRBV3-1 and J usage is TRBJ1-5; perhaps TRBD1 as D (5 bases). There are 15 residues in the CDR3. Germline values: CDR1 LGHDT, CDR2 YNNKEL (reference sequence). V was clipped by 4 bases and J by 6 bases, with 16 bases between them. CDR3 in amino acids: CASSPRGQVGQPQHF. CDR3 sequence (DNA): TGTGCCAGCAGCCCGCGGGGCCAGGTCGGTCAGCCCCAGCATTTT.

In this sample, this clonotype turned up many times. The chain joins TRBV11-1 to TRBJ2-2; D is uncertain. This CDR3 is built from 16 residues. The germline gives CDR1 SGHAT, CDR2 FQDESV (reference sequence). Trimming pared 4 bases from V and 7 bases from J, leaving 19 bases between. The CDR3 loop reads CASSSPFLESGGELFF. The CDR3 region has the DNA TGTGCCAGCAGCTCCCCTTTTCTAGAGTCTGGCGGGGAGCTGTTTTTT.

V gene TRBV5-1 combines with J gene TRBJ2-7, with D perhaps TRBD1 (6 bases). Germline V gene sequence: CDR1 SGHRS, CDR2 YFSETQ. With 5 bases removed from V and 3 bases from J, the gap between germline ends came to 12 bases. This CDR3 is 13 amino acids long. Here the CDR3 reads CASRVTGHYEQYF. The CDR3 coding sequence is TGCGCCAGCAGGGTTACAGGGCACTACGAGCAGTACTTC.

At least ten counts were recorded for this clonotype. The genes are TRBV2 and TRBJ2-5; 14 nucleotides match TRBD2. The CDR3 spans 19 residues. J lost 5 bases, V lost 8 bases, and 19 bases had no gene match. Germline lookup yields CDR1 SNHLY and CDR2 FYNNEI. CDR3 DNA sequence: TGTGCCAGCGGGACGGGCCCTTGGGGACTAGCGGGAGTCCGGGAGACCCAGTACTTC. This gives the protein CASGTGPWGLAGVRETQYF.

This chain joins TRBV4-2 and TRBJ1-5; weak D call: TRBD1 (5 bases). The CDR3 sequence is 15 residues long. Trimming took off 6 bases at V and 1 base at J, with 13 bases between the two ends. Per germline, CDR1 LGHNA and CDR2 YNFKEQ. The CDR3 nucleotides read TGTGCCAGCAGACAATTGGACAACAGCAATCAGCCCCAGCATTTT. This gives the protein CASRQLDNSNQPQHF.

This clonotype was counted a few times. The junction differs from germline at one of its ends, possibly a read error. This sequence joins TRBV20-1 and TRBJ2-4; 9 positions agree with TRBD2. Germline V CDR1 and CDR2: DFQATT, SNEGSKA (reference sequence). The CDR3 runs 14 residues. CDR3 loop: CSAKMTSGKSIQYF. The CDR3 bases are TGCAGTGCTAAGATGACTAGCGGCAAAAGCATTCAGTACTTC.

This clonotype was observed many times. The rearrangement links TRBV5-1 to TRBJ1-1, with TRBD1 matching over 7 bases. J gave up 7 bases and V 2 bases, and 2 bases lay outside the gene matches. Germline CDR1 is SGHRS and CDR2 is YFSETQ. The CDR3 runs 12 residues. The CDR3 region has the DNA TGCGCCAGCAGCTTCCGACAGGGTGAAGCTTTCTTT. Residues: CASSFRQGEAFF.

This clonotype was found many times. The V and J genes are TRBV20-1 and TRBJ2-7, with 12 bases lining up with TRBD1. J was trimmed by 7 bases and V by 6 bases; bases with no gene match: 4. The germline gives CDR1 DFQATT, CDR2 SNEGSKA (reference sequence). The CDR3 totals 12 residues. CDR3: CSAGQGAGEQYF. DNA for the CDR3: TGCAGTGCGGGACAGGGGGCTGGGGAGCAGTACTTC.

This clonotype was observed at least ten times. V gene TRBV6-1 combines with J gene TRBJ1-1; tentatively, D is TRBD1 (6 bases). With 1 base removed from V and 7 bases from J, the gap between germline ends came to 16 bases. The CDR3 has 15 amino acids. CDR1 MNHNS and CDR2 SASEGT come from the germline V gene. In DNA form, the CDR3 reads TGTGCCAGCAGTGAAGAATATCAGGGGATACTTGAAGCTTTCTTT. This encodes CASSEEYQGILEAFF.

This clonotype has only a few counts. A read error is possible here, since a much larger clone lies one base away. The CDR3 carries no conserved terminal phenylalanine or tryptophan, so it likely arises from a read error. The CDR3 loop is CASSSGKRQGTEAFI. The CDR3 DNA reads TGTGCCAGCAGCTCCGGAAAACGACAGGGAACTGAAGCTTTCATT. The rearrangement links TRBV11-1 to TRBJ1-1; 7 bases match TRBD1. The germline V gene encodes CDR1 SGHAT and CDR2 FQDESV (reference sequence). Trimming removed 4 bases from V and 5 bases from J; junction bases left unmatched: 10. CDR3 length equals 15 residues.

The chain employs TRBV4-2 and TRBJ1-1; 7 bases agree with TRBD1. V trimming: 4 bases; J trimming: 10 bases; junction bases outside the gene matches: 12. The CDR3 runs to 14 residues. In germline, CDR1 is LGHNA, CDR2 YNFKEQ. The CDR3 DNA reads as TGTGCCAGCAGCCCGTTTGGGACAGCCAAAGGAGCTTTCTTT. This codes for CASSPFGTAKGAFF.

This clonotype was recorded a few times. This chain links TRBV5-4 with TRBJ1-1; D may be TRBD1 (6 bases). The CDR3 has 14 residues. Germline loops: CDR1 SGHNT, CDR2 YYREEE (reference sequence). V lost 4 bases and J 3 bases, leaving 13 bases between the germline ends. Here the CDR3 reads CASSPGQRYTEAFF. In DNA form, the CDR3 reads TGTGCCAGCAGCCCTGGACAGAGATACACTGAAGCTTTCTTT.